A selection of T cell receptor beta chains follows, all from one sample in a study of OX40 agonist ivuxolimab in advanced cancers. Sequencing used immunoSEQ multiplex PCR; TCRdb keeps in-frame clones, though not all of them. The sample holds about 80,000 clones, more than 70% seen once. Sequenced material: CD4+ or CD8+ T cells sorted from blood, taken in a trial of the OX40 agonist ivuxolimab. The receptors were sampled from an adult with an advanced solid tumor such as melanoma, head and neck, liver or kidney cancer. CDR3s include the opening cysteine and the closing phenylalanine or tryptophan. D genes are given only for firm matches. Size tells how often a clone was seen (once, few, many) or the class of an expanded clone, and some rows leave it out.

TGTGCCAGCTCCCCGACGGCCCGACAAGAGACCCAGTACTTC,CASSPTARQETQYF,-,TRBJ2-5,TRBV18,-
TGCGCCAGCAGCTTGGGTGGGAATTCCTACGAGCAGTACTTC,CASSLGGNSYEQYF,once,TRBJ2-7,TRBV5-1,-
TGCGCCAGCAGTTCCCCGACACAGGGGAACTATGGCTACACCTTC,CASSSPTQGNYGYTF,-,TRBJ1-2,TRBV4-3,TRBD1
TGTGCCAGCAGCTTTACAGGGAGCGAGACCCAGTACTTC,CASSFTGSETQYF,-,TRBJ2-5,TRBV11-1,-
TGTGCCAGCAGCTTACCTTACGAGCAGTACTTC,CASSLPYEQYF,-,TRBJ2-7,TRBV5-4,-
TGTGCCAGCTCACCATCGAGGTGGGCGCAGTATTTT,CASSPSRWAQYF,once,TRBJ2-3,TRBV18,-
TGTGCCAGCAGTGGCGGTGGGGACTCCTACGAGCAGTACTTC,CASSGGGDSYEQYF,-,TRBJ2-7,TRBV2,-
TGTGCCAGCAGCTACAGAGAGGGGAGCGAGACCCAGTACTTC,CASSYREGSETQYF,-,TRBJ2-5,TRBV7-2,-
TGCAGTGCTAGAGGCCTCTACGAGCAGTACTTC,CSARGLYEQYF,-,TRBJ2-7,TRBV20-1,-
TGTGCCACCCGCCTTCTACAGGGAGAGGTTGGACTGTTTTTT,CATRLLQGEVGLFF,few,TRBJ1-4,TRBV6-5,-
TGTGCCAGCACCCAGGGGGGGATCTTAGGTGAAAAACTGTTTTTT,CASTQGGILGEKLFF,-,TRBJ1-4,TRBV2,TRBD1
TGTGCCAGCAGCTTGTCCAGGGGGACCTATGGCTACACCTTC,CASSLSRGTYGYTF,few,TRBJ1-2,TRBV5-5,TRBD1
TGTGCCAGTAGTATTAACCCTCAAGAGACCCAGTACTTC,CASSINPQETQYF,-,TRBJ2-5,TRBV19,-
TGTGCCAGCAGTCGGACAGGTATGGAAGCTTTCTTT,CASSRTGMEAFF,few,TRBJ1-1,TRBV6-5,TRBD1
TGTGCCAGCACCCTGGAGAGGACAAATCAGCCCCAGCATTTT,CASTLERTNQPQHF,-,TRBJ1-5,TRBV6-1,-
TGTGCCAGCAGCCGAGCTGCTACCTACAATGAGCAGTTCTTC,CASSRAATYNEQFF,once,TRBJ2-1,TRBV7-3,-
TGTGCCAGCAGCTTACGGGATCAGCCCCAGCATTTT,CASSLRDQPQHF,once,TRBJ1-5,TRBV7-9,-
TGTGCCAGCAGTCTAGGGGGTCGGGATGGCTACACCTTC,CASSLGGRDGYTF,-,TRBJ1-2,TRBV6-1,-
TGTGCCAGCTCTTACGGGTGGACCGGGGAGCTGTTTTTT,CASSYGWTGELFF,once,TRBJ2-2,TRBV2,-
TGTGCCAGCACCCTGGGACAGGGGCCTGGGGATACGCAGTATTTT,CASTLGQGPGDTQYF,-,TRBJ2-3,TRBV9,TRBD1
TGTGCCAGCAGAGGACCCGGGAATAATGAAAAACTGTTTTTT,CASRGPGNNEKLFF,-,TRBJ1-4,TRBV6-1,-
TGCGCCAGCAGCACCTTCTTAGCGGGGGGAAAAAACATTCAGTACTTC,CASSTFLAGGKNIQYF,-,TRBJ2-4,TRBV5-1,TRBD2
TGCGCCAGCAGAAGAGGAGGGCAGAGCACTGAAGCTTTCTTT,CASRRGGQSTEAFF,-,TRBJ1-1,TRBV4-1,-
TGTGGTTGTAGAGCGTCATCTAACTATGGCTACACCTTC,CGCRASSNYGYTF,once,TRBJ1-2,TRBV6-5,-
TGTGCCAGCAGTTACACCCGTCGGAAACCGAACACTGAAGCTTTCTTT,CASSYTRRKPNTEAFF,-,TRBJ1-1,TRBV6-5,-
TGCAGCGTTGACCAGACTAGCGGGGGTGATGAGCAGTTCTTC,CSVDQTSGGDEQFF,-,TRBJ2-1,TRBV29-1,TRBD2
TGCGCCAGCAGCCAAGATCCGACTAGTGGGCACTTAACGCAGTATTTT,CASSQDPTSGHLTQYF,-,TRBJ2-3,TRBV4-1,-
TGTGCCAGTAGTACCCCCGCGGGGGGCCGAGATCAGCCCCAGCATTTT,CASSTPAGGRDQPQHF,-,TRBJ1-5,TRBV19,-